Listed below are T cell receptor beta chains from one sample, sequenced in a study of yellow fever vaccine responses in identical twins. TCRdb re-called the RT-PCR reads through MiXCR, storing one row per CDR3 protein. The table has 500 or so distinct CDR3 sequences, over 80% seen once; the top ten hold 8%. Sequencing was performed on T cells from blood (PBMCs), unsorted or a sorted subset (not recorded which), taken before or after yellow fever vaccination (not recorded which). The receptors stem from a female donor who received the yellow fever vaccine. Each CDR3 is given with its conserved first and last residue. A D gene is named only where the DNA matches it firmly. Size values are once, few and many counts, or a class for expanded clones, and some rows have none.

CDR3: CASSDGLVGTYNEQFF
DNA: TGTGCCAGCAGCGATGGGCTGGTCGGCACCTACAATGAGCAGTTCTTC
V: TRBV11-1
J: TRBJ2-1
D: -
size: -

CDR3: CASSLGQNTEAFF
DNA: TGTGCCAGCAGCTTAGGGCAGAACACTGAAGCTTTCTTT
V: TRBV7-7
J: TRBJ1-1
D: -
size: -

CDR3: CASSPGGYIQYF
DNA: TGTGCCAGCAGCCCTGGGGGGTACATTCAGTACTTC
V: TRBV7-9
J: TRBJ2-4
D: -
size: -

CDR3: CASRPANLLGTEAFF
DNA: TGTGCCAGCAGACCAGCGAACCTGTTGGGCACTGAAGCTTTCTTT
V: TRBV6-1
J: TRBJ1-1
D: -
size: -

CDR3: CATSRDRNSYNEQFF
DNA: TGTGCCACCAGCAGAGACAGGAACTCCTACAATGAGCAGTTCTTC
V: TRBV15
J: TRBJ2-1
D: -
size: -

CDR3: CASSLDSAVAGNTIYF
DNA: TGTGCCAGCAGCTTGGATTCGGCAGTAGCTGGAAACACCATATATTTT
V: TRBV5-4
J: TRBJ1-3
D: -
size: -

CDR3: CAISEGGGTEAFF
DNA: TGTGCCATCAGTGAGGGGGGAGGTACTGAAGCTTTCTTT
V: TRBV10-3
J: TRBJ1-1
D: -
size: -

CDR3: CASSWWGTEAFF
DNA: TGTGCCAGCAGTTGGTGGGGGACTGAAGCTTTCTTT
V: TRBV12-3/TRBV12-4
J: TRBJ1-1
D: -
size: -

CDR3: CASSRQGPGGYTF
DNA: TGTGCCAGCAGCCGACAGGGGCCAGGCGGCTACACCTTC
V: TRBV13
J: TRBJ1-2
D: TRBD1
size: -

CDR3: CASSPTGYGYTF
DNA: TGTGCCAGCAGCCCGACAGGGTATGGCTACACCTTC
V: TRBV4-2
J: TRBJ1-2
D: TRBD1
size: -

CDR3: CASSFRGPTGELFF
DNA: TGTGCCAGCAGCTTCAGGGGACCGACCGGGGAGCTGTTTTTT
V: TRBV11-1
J: TRBJ2-2
D: -
size: -

CDR3: CAISQGAQETQYF
DNA: TGTGCCATCAGTCAGGGGGCGCAGGAGACCCAGTACTTC
V: TRBV10-3
J: TRBJ2-5
D: TRBD1
size: -

CDR3: CSARAGTSGINEQFF
DNA: TGCAGTGCTAGAGCTGGGACTAGCGGGATTAATGAGCAGTTCTTC
V: TRBV20-1
J: TRBJ2-1
D: TRBD2
size: -

CDR3: CAISEKSGTSTDTQYF
DNA: TGTGCCATCAGTGAAAAGAGCGGGACGAGCACAGATACGCAGTATTTT
V: TRBV10-3
J: TRBJ2-3
D: TRBD2
size: -

CDR3: CATNKGPDTQYF
DNA: TGTGCCACCAATAAAGGGCCAGATACGCAGTATTTT
V: TRBV2
J: TRBJ2-3
D: -
size: -

CDR3: CASSRGYSGNTIYF
DNA: TGTGCCAGCAGTCGGGGATACTCTGGAAACACCATATATTTT
V: TRBV6-1
J: TRBJ1-3
D: -
size: -

CDR3: CASSTAETQYF
DNA: TGTGCCAGCAGTACGGCGGAGACCCAGTACTTC
V: TRBV12-3/TRBV12-4
J: TRBJ2-5
D: -
size: -

CDR3: CASADREEQFF
DNA: TGTGCCAGCGCGGACAGGGAGGAGCAGTTCTTC
V: TRBV13
J: TRBJ2-1
D: TRBD1
size: -

CDR3: CASSPIGLAGKQETQYF
DNA: TGTGCCAGCAGCCCGATCGGGCTAGCGGGAAAACAAGAGACCCAGTACTTC
V: TRBV7-9
J: TRBJ2-5
D: TRBD2
size: -

CDR3: CASSLSGSGGYTF
DNA: TGTGCCAGCAGCTTGTCAGGGTCTGGCGGCTACACCTTC
V: TRBV5-6
J: TRBJ1-2
D: -
size: -

CDR3: CASSSGTDSNQPQHF
DNA: TGTGCCAGCAGTTCCGGGACGGATAGCAATCAGCCCCAGCATTTT
V: TRBV2
J: TRBJ1-5
D: -
size: -

CDR3: CATSDEKRSYEQYF
DNA: TGTGCCACCAGTGACGAGAAGAGGTCCTACGAGCAGTACTTC
V: TRBV24-1
J: TRBJ2-7
D: -
size: -

CDR3: CASSSNRVDEQFF
DNA: TGTGCCAGCAGCTCGAACAGGGTCGATGAGCAGTTCTTC
V: TRBV7-7
J: TRBJ2-1
D: -
size: -

CDR3: CASSKEVRVLGSYEQYF
DNA: TGTGCCAGCAGCAAAGAAGTGCGGGTTTTAGGTTCCTACGAGCAGTACTTC
V: TRBV21-1
J: TRBJ2-7
D: -
size: -

CDR3: CASSLSQSYGYTF
DNA: TGCGCCAGCAGCTTGTCACAGTCCTATGGCTACACCTTC
V: TRBV5-1
J: TRBJ1-2
D: -
size: -

CDR3: CASSYQANTEAFF
DNA: TGTGCCAGCAGTTACCAGGCGAACACTGAAGCTTTCTTT
V: TRBV6-5
J: TRBJ1-1
D: -
size: -

CDR3: CASSFGQEEGYGYTF
DNA: TGTGCCAGCAGCTTCGGACAGGAGGAAGGATATGGCTACACCTTC
V: TRBV4-2
J: TRBJ1-2
D: TRBD1
size: -

CDR3: CASSESAGGIRDTQYF
DNA: TGCGCCAGCAGTGAGTCGGCGGGGGGGATCCGGGATACGCAGTATTTT
V: TRBV10-1
J: TRBJ2-3
D: TRBD2
size: -

CDR3: CAITSARDQPQHF
DNA: TGTGCCATCACCTCGGCAAGGGATCAGCCCCAGCATTTT
V: TRBV10-3
J: TRBJ1-5
D: -
size: -

CDR3: CASSVGGTGQETQYF
DNA: TGTGCCAGCAGCGTAGGTGGGACCGGGCAAGAGACCCAGTACTTC
V: TRBV9
J: TRBJ2-5
D: -
size: -

CDR3: CAIKGQLNTEAFF
DNA: TGTGCCATCAAGGGCCAGTTGAACACTGAAGCTTTCTTT
V: TRBV10-3
J: TRBJ1-1
D: -
size: -

CDR3: CASRLTSGGTGELFF
DNA: TGTGCCAGCAGGCTGACTAGCGGGGGCACCGGGGAGCTGTTTTTT
V: TRBV13
J: TRBJ2-2
D: TRBD2
size: -

CDR3: CASSDRFYGYTF
DNA: TGTGCCAGCAGCGACCGATTCTATGGCTACACCTTC
V: TRBV11-3
J: TRBJ1-2
D: -
size: -

CDR3: CASSYLYRGRYEQYF
DNA: TGTGCCAGCAGTTATTTGTACAGGGGGCGGTACGAGCAGTACTTC
V: TRBV28
J: TRBJ2-7
D: TRBD1
size: once

CDR3: CASSPPGGGYTF
DNA: TGTGCCAGCTCACCACCCGGTGGTGGCTACACCTTC
V: TRBV18
J: TRBJ1-2
D: -
size: few

CDR3: CSAQGAGFWYEQYF
DNA: TGCAGTGCTCAGGGGGCCGGGTTCTGGTACGAGCAGTACTTC
V: TRBV20-1
J: TRBJ2-7
D: TRBD1
size: once

CDR3: CASREIDEQFF
DNA: TGTGCCAGCAGGGAGATCGATGAGCAGTTCTTC
V: TRBV2
J: TRBJ2-1
D: -
size: -

CDR3: CASSSANIQYF
DNA: TGTGCCAGCAGTTCCGCAAACATTCAGTACTTC
V: TRBV2
J: TRBJ2-4
D: -
size: -

CDR3: CASSLGTGTDTQYF
DNA: TGTGCCAGCAGCTTAGGAACAGGGACGGATACGCAGTATTTT
V: TRBV11-2
J: TRBJ2-3
D: -
size: -

CDR3: CASSIDRGQPQHF
DNA: TGTGCCAGTAGTATAGATCGAGGTCAGCCCCAGCATTTT
V: TRBV19
J: TRBJ1-5
D: -
size: -

CDR3: CASSLVVSYEQYF
DNA: TGTGCCAGCAGCTTAGTTGTTTCCTACGAGCAGTACTTC
V: TRBV11-2
J: TRBJ2-7
D: -
size: -

CDR3: CASSQETGLANYGYTF
DNA: TGCGCCAGCAGCCAAGAAACAGGATTAGCTAACTATGGCTACACCTTC
V: TRBV4-1
J: TRBJ1-2
D: -
size: -

CDR3: CASSLGGHEAFF
DNA: TGCGCCAGCAGCTTGGGGGGGCACGAAGCTTTCTTT
V: TRBV5-1
J: TRBJ1-1
D: -
size: -

CDR3: CASSTGQGHTDTQYF
DNA: TGTGCCAGCAGCACTGGACAGGGTCACACAGATACGCAGTATTTT
V: TRBV5-8
J: TRBJ2-3
D: TRBD1
size: -